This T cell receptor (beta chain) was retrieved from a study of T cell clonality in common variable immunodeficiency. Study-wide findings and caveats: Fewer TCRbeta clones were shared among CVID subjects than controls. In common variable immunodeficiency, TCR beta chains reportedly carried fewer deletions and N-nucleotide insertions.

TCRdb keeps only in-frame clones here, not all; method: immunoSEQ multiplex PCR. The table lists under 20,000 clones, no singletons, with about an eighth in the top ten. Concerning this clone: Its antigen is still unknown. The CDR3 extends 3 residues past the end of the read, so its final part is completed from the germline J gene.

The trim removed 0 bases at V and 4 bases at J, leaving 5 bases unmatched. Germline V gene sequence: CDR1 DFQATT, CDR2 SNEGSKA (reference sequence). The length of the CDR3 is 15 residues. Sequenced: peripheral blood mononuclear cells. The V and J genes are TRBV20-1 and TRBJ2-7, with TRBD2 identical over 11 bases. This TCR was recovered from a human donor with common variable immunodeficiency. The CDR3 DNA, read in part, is TGCAGTGCTAGAGATCCCGCTAGCGGGAGGTACGAG. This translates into CSARDPASGRYE. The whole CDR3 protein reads CSARDPASGRYEQYF.